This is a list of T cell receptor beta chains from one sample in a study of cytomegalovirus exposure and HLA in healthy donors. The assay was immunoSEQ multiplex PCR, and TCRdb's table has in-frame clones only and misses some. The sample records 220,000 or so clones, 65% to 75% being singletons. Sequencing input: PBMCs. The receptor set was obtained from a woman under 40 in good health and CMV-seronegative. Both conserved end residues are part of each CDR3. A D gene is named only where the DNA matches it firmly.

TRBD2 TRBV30 CAWDAGGSYNEQFF
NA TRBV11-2 CASSSTGQGWEQYF
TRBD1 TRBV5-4 CASSTPGQGGTEAFF
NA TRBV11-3 CASSLGGGLQTQYF
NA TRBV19 CASRTWEGFAAF
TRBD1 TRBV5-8 CASSLATGGNYEQYF
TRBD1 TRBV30 CAWSQGAGYTF
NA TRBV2 CASSEEVRNEQFF
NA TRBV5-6 CASSLVPVLTDTQYF
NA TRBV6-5 CASSYSGRDGQPQHF
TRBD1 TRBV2 CASSETGTENSPLHF
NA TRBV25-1 CASSDSGPGSLSGNEQFF
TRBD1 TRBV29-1 CSVDPTGGWGEQYF
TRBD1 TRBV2 CASRDRGKYNEQFF
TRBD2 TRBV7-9 CASSWLAGGEDTQYF
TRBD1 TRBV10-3 CAISDSTGGNQPQHF
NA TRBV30 CAWRQQGGTFYGYTF
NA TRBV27 CASSRTGMNTEAFF
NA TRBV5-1 CASSSSAETQYF